Described below is a single T cell receptor beta chain sequence and its context. Antigen unknown. These data belong to a study of STAT3 mutations in large granular lymphocyte leukemia. The assay was immunoSEQ multiplex PCR, and TCRdb's table has in-frame clones only and misses some. Of 30,000 to 40,000 clones in the sample, 70% to 90% were seen once. Whole-study findings and limits: Every T-cell large granular lymphocyte leukemia patient had at least one immunodominant TCR beta clonotype. Treatment regimens differed across patients between samplings.

This CDR3 contains 14 residues. Germline values: CDR1 SGHRS, CDR2 YFSETQ. The V end lost 0 bases, the J end lost 1 base, and 7 bases lay between the germline ends. The chain combines TRBV5-1 with TRBJ2-5; unclear D gene. The receptor's source is a man aged 55 to 70 with T-cell large granular lymphocyte leukemia. Some clones in this sample may be carry-over from other donors' samples. What was sequenced was peripheral blood mononuclear cells. The CDR3 bases are TGCGCCAGCAGCTTGGACGGCCGCCAAGAGACCCAGTACTTC. Translating gives CASSLDGRQETQYF.